These T cell receptor beta chains were read from a single sample in a study of OX40 agonist ivuxolimab in advanced cancers. TCRdb's table, derived via immunoSEQ multiplex PCR, lists solely in-frame clones and lacks some. Of some 110,000 clones in the sample, about 94% were seen once. Sequencing was performed on CD4+ or CD8+ T cells sorted from blood, taken in a trial of the OX40 agonist ivuxolimab. These receptor sequences come from an adult with an advanced solid tumor such as melanoma, head and neck, liver or kidney cancer. The CDR3 runs from the conserved cysteine through the conserved F or W. The D gene is left open where the match is weak. The size field is filled for only some rows; it gives once, few, many or a size class.

V: TRBV12-5; D: TRBD1; J: TRBJ1-4; size: .; DNA: TGTGCTAGTGGCCCGGGACAGGGTATTTGGAATGAAAAACTGTTTTTT; CDR3: CASGPGQGIWNEKLFF
V: TRBV19; D: .; J: TRBJ1-1; size: .; DNA: TGTGCCAGTAGTACGACTACAAACACTGAAGCTTTCTTT; CDR3: CASSTTTNTEAFF
V: TRBV6-1; D: TRBD2; J: TRBJ2-7; size: .; DNA: TGTGCCAGCGGACTAGCGGGGGGGTACGAGCAGTACTTC; CDR3: CASGLAGGYEQYF
V: TRBV4-1; D: .; J: TRBJ1-5; size: .; DNA: TGCGCCAGCAGCCAAGTGGAGGGCAATCAGCCCCAGCATTTT; CDR3: CASSQVEGNQPQHF
V: TRBV5-1; D: TRBD1; J: TRBJ2-5; size: .; DNA: TGCGCCAGCAGCTTGGCTGGACAGGGGGTACCAAGGGAGACCCAGTACTTC; CDR3: CASSLAGQGVPRETQYF
V: TRBV6-5; D: .; J: TRBJ2-2; size: .; DNA: TGTGCCAGCAGCTGGGACGGGAACACCGGGGAGCTGTTTTTT; CDR3: CASSWDGNTGELFF
V: TRBV11-2; D: .; J: TRBJ2-3; size: .; DNA: TGTGCCAGCAGCTTAGGGGTCAGCACAGATACGCAGTATTTT; CDR3: CASSLGVSTDTQYF
V: TRBV28; D: .; J: TRBJ1-5; size: .; DNA: TGTGCCAGCAGTCCCTCAGGAGTTTCCAATCAGCCCCAGCATTTT; CDR3: CASSPSGVSNQPQHF
V: TRBV5-1; D: .; J: TRBJ2-3; size: .; DNA: TGCGCCAGCAGGTCAGGGAGCACAGATACGCAGTATTTT; CDR3: CASRSGSTDTQYF
V: TRBV29-1; D: TRBD1; J: TRBJ2-5; size: .; DNA: TGCAGCGTCGGTACAGGGGGCCAAGAGACCCAGTACTTC; CDR3: CSVGTGGQETQYF
V: TRBV6-5; D: TRBD1; J: TRBJ1-3; size: .; DNA: TGTGCCAGCAGGGGACAGGGGGGGAACGGAAACACCATATATTTT; CDR3: CASRGQGGNGNTIYF
V: TRBV11-3; D: .; J: TRBJ1-3; size: .; DNA: TGTGCCAGCAGCCCGGGGGGAACTGGAAACACCATATATTTT; CDR3: CASSPGGTGNTIYF
V: TRBV6-5; D: TRBD2; J: TRBJ2-7; size: .; DNA: TGTGCCAGCAGTTTTAGCGGGGGGGCCTCCTACGAGCAGTACTTC; CDR3: CASSFSGGASYEQYF
V: TRBV28; D: TRBD2; J: TRBJ2-1; size: .; DNA: TGTGCCAGCAGTTACCTAGCGGGAGAGGGATTCTTC; CDR3: CASSYLAGEGFF
V: TRBV29-1; D: TRBD2; J: TRBJ2-3; size: .; DNA: TGCAGCGTTGACGACGGCGGGGGGGATACGCAGTATTTT; CDR3: CSVDDGGGDTQYF
V: TRBV11-2; D: .; J: TRBJ2-7; size: once; DNA: TGTGCCAGCAGCTTAGCACTTCAGAGCTCCTACGAGCAGTACTTC; CDR3: CASSLALQSSYEQYF
V: TRBV11-2; D: TRBD1; J: TRBJ2-7; size: .; DNA: TGTGCCAGCAGCTTAGAGTCGGGACAGCCTTACGAGCAGTACTTC; CDR3: CASSLESGQPYEQYF
V: TRBV15; D: .; J: TRBJ1-4; size: .; DNA: TGTGCCACCAGCAGTAACCCCGGGGGTGTTGAAAAACTGTTTTTT; CDR3: CATSSNPGGVEKLFF
V: TRBV10-1; D: .; J: TRBJ1-1; size: once; DNA: TGCGCCAGCAGTGAGTCGGGACTGGCTGAAGCTTTCTTT; CDR3: CASSESGLAEAFF
V: TRBV5-6; D: .; J: TRBJ1-5; size: once; DNA: TGTGCCAGCAGCTTGAGTCCGAATCAGCCCCAGCATTTT; CDR3: CASSLSPNQPQHF
V: TRBV5-4; D: TRBD1; J: TRBJ2-7; size: .; DNA: TGTGCCAGCAGCCCTGGGACAGGGGTAGCCCCCAACGTCTACGAGCAGTACTTC; CDR3: CASSPGTGVAPNVYEQYF
V: TRBV5-1; D: .; J: TRBJ1-4; size: .; DNA: TGCGCCAGCAGCTTGGCCGGAGATTCGGAAAAACTGTTTTTT; CDR3: CASSLAGDSEKLFF
V: TRBV2; D: .; J: TRBJ1-2; size: .; DNA: TGTGCCAGCGGGAGGAGGGGCTACACCTTC; CDR3: CASGRRGYTF
V: TRBV6-6; D: TRBD1; J: TRBJ2-2; size: .; DNA: TGTGCCAGCACCAAAACCGGACAGGGTGGCACCGGGGAGCTGTTTTTT; CDR3: CASTKTGQGGTGELFF
V: TRBV15; D: .; J: TRBJ1-5; size: .; DNA: TGTGCCACCAGCAGAGGGGGGGATCTCGGGAATCAGCCCCAGCATTTT; CDR3: CATSRGGDLGNQPQHF
V: TRBV6-1; D: TRBD1; J: TRBJ2-3; size: .; DNA: TGTGCCAGCAGCCGTGACAGGGGCACAGATACGCAGTATTTT; CDR3: CASSRDRGTDTQYF
V: TRBV7-2; D: TRBD1; J: TRBJ1-4; size: .; DNA: TGTGCCAGCAGTCGAGCGGACAGGGGGCTGGAAAAACTGTTTTTT; CDR3: CASSRADRGLEKLFF
V: TRBV7-2; D: TRBD2; J: TRBJ2-7; size: .; DNA: TGTGCCAGCAGCTTGTATTTTGAAGCGGGGGGATCGGGGCAGTACTTC; CDR3: CASSLYFEAGGSGQYF
V: TRBV11-3; D: .; J: TRBJ2-5; size: .; DNA: TGTGCCAGCAGCTTAGGGGGAGGGGGCCAAGAGACCCAGTACTTC; CDR3: CASSLGGGGQETQYF
V: TRBV6-5; D: .; J: TRBJ1-5; size: .; DNA: TGTGCCAGCAGTTACAGGGATAATCAGCCCCAGCATTTT; CDR3: CASSYRDNQPQHF
V: TRBV7-9; D: .; J: TRBJ2-2; size: once; DNA: TGTGCCAGCAGCTTAGTTTTAGGGGCGAACACCGGGGAGCTGTTTTTT; CDR3: CASSLVLGANTGELFF